These 5 T cell receptor beta chains came from one sample sequenced in a study of regulatory T cells in long-lasting Graves disease. Time point reported: newly diagnosed GD, antithyroid drugs for less than 3 months. The authors made the TCR library using RNA they extracted from PBMCs. To make TCR beta libraries, researchers used iRepertoire HTBI primers and Arm-PCR of CDR3 regions. TCRdb analysed the multiplex PCR reads with MiXCR anew, one entry per CDR3 protein. The top ten hold around a sixth of the sample, which has over 350,000 distinct CDR3 sequences, 12% to 15% seen once. These data were also reused for a study on T cells in Graves' hyperthyroidism and ophthalmopathy.

The source was peripheral blood mononuclear cells (PBMCs), collected at new diagnosis, from a patient treated with antithyroid drugs. Receptors were obtained from a woman aged 45-65 years with Graves disease.

This clonotype was counted between two and nine times. The chain is built from TRBV28 and TRBJ2-7, with TRBD1 matching over 9 bases. Germline V gives CDR1 MDHEN, CDR2 SYDVKM. V was clipped by 8 bases and J by 2 bases; unmatched bases: 19. The CDR3 runs to 18 residues. CDR3 DNA: TGTGCCAGCTTCTCCGACCGGGACAGGGTTTCCTTTGCCTACGAGCAGTACTTC. Its translation is CASFSDRDRVSFAYEQYF.

This clonotype appeared many times. The V call is TRBV2, the J call TRBJ1-5; the match to TRBD1 covers 8 bases. V shed 5 bases, J shed 6 bases, and the junction held 6 bases outside the gene matches. The CDR3 extends over 14 amino acids. The germline gives CDR1 SNHLY, CDR2 FYNNEI. As DNA, the CDR3 is TGTGCCAGCAGTTTACAGGGGGTTCTTCAGCCCCAGCATTTT. It specifies CASSLQGVLQPQHF.

This clonotype came up many times. This chain connects TRBV28 to TRBJ2-3; 10 nucleotides line up with TRBD2. Germline assignment: CDR1 MDHEN and CDR2 SYDVKM. The CDR3 spans 19 residues. V gave up 5 bases and J gave up 0 bases; unmatched junction bases: 14. CDR3 loop: CASSDPKTSGFSSTDTQYF. CDR3 in DNA: TGTGCCAGCAGTGACCCTAAGACTAGCGGGTTTTCTAGCACAGATACGCAGTATTTT.

This clonotype has a count of ten or more. The chain carries TRBV6-6 and TRBJ1-2, with D possibly being TRBD1 (5 bases). V was trimmed by 0 bases and J by 3 bases, leaving 11 bases between them. Germline loops: CDR1 MNHNY, CDR2 SVGAGI (reference sequence). The CDR3 totals 15 residues. Here the CDR3 DNA reads TGTGCCAGCAGTTACTCGGGCAGGGAGGACTATGGCTACACCTTC. Its protein is CASSYSGREDYGYTF.

This clonotype was seen only a few times. The V call is TRBV6-1, the J call TRBJ1-2; D not resolved. The CDR3 totals 13 residues. Trimming shortened V by 6 bases and J by 6 bases, and 14 bases separated the two germline ends. The V gene's germline CDR1 is MNHNS and CDR2 SASEGT. The CDR3 protein is CASRPRRAHGYTF. CDR3 DNA sequence: TGTGCCAGCAGGCCCAGAAGGGCCCATGGCTACACCTTC.